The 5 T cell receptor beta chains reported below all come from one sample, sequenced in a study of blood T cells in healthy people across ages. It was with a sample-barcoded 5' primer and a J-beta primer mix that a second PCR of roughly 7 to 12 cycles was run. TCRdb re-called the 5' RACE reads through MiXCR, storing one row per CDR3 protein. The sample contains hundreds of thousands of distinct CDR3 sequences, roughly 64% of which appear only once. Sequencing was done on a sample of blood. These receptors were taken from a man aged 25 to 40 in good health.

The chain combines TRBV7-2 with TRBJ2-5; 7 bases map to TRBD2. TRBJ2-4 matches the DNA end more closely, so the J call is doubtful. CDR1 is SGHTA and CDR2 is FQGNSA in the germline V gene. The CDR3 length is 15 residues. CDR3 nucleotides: TGTGCCAGCAGCTTGGGAGGGTCTCGGAAAAACATTCAGTACTTC. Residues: CASSLGGSRKNIQYF.

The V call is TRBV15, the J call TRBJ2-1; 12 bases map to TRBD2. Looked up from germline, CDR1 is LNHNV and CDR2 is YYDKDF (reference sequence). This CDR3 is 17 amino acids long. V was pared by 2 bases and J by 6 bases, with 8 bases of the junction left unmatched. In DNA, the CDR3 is TGTGCCACCAGCAGACGCCCGGGACTAGCGGGTATCAATGAGCAGTTCTTC. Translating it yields CATSRRPGLAGINEQFF. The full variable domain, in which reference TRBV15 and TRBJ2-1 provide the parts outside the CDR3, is DAMVIQNPRYQVTQFGKPVTLSCSQTLNHNVMYWYQQKSSQAPKLLFHYYDKDFNNEADTPDNFQSRRPNTSFCFLDIRSPGLGDTAMYLCATSRRPGLAGINEQFFGPGTRLTVL.

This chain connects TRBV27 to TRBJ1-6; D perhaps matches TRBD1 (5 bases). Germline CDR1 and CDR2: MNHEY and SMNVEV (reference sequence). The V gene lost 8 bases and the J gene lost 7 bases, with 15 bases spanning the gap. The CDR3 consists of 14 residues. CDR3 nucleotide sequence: TGTGCCAGCCCCCCGGGACGGGAGAATTCACCCCTCCACTTT. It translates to CASPPGRENSPLHF.

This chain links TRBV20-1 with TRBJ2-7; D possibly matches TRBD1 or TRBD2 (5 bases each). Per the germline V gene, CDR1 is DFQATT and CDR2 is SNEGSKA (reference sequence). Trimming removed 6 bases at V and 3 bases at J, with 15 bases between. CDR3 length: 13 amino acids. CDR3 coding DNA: TGCAGTGCGCGCCGGGACCAGAACTACGAGCAGTACTTC. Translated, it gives CSARRDQNYEQYF.

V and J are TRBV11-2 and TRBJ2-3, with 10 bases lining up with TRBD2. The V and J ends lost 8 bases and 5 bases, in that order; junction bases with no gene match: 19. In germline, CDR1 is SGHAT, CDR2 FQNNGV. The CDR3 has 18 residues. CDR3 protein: CASVYGGSGRRSRDTQYF. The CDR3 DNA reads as TGTGCCAGCGTTTACGGTGGTAGCGGGAGGCGTAGTAGAGATACGCAGTATTTT.